Listed below are T cell receptor beta chains from one sample, sequenced in a study of T cell changes during pregnancy in multiple sclerosis. Clones were sequenced by immunoSEQ multiplex PCR, and TCRdb holds only the in-frame ones, with some missing. The repertoire consists of tens of thousands of clones, with roughly 90% occurring once and the leading ten covering approximately 1.3%. Sequenced here: peripheral blood, sampled in the second trimester of pregnancy. These receptors came from a female donor with multiple sclerosis, enrolled in a pregnancy study. Both conserved end residues are part of each CDR3. A D gene is named only where the DNA matches it firmly. Clone size is stated in some rows and not others, as once, few, many or a class when expanded.

cdr3_nt cdr3_aa clone_size v_call d_call j_call
TGTGCCAGCAGCCGCCACAGGGGATTGTACCAAGAGACCCAGTACTTC CASSRHRGLYQETQYF NA TRBV7-8 TRBD1 TRBJ2-5
TGTGCCTGGAGTAGGGGGTTATCCTACGAGCAGTACTTC CAWSRGLSYEQYF NA TRBV30 NA TRBJ2-7
TGTGCCAGCAGCCTACTCACAACAGGTATTGGGACCTACAATGAGCAGTTCTTC CASSLLTTGIGTYNEQFF NA TRBV5-8 NA TRBJ2-1
TGCGCCAGCAGCCAAGAGGCCCACAGGGATTATACGCAGTATTTT CASSQEAHRDYTQYF NA TRBV4-3 NA TRBJ2-3
TGTGCCAGCTCAGGACAGGGCGATCAGCCCCAGCATTTT CASSGQGDQPQHF NA TRBV6-1 TRBD1 TRBJ1-5
TGTGCCAGCAGGTTACAGGGGGCAACCTACGAGCAGTACTTC CASRLQGATYEQYF NA TRBV5-6 TRBD1 TRBJ2-7
TGTGCCAGCATGGGAGGACTAGCGGTTGAGCAGTTCTTC CASMGGLAVEQFF NA TRBV2 TRBD2 TRBJ2-1
TGTGCTAGTGGTTTAAGCCACACTGAAGCTTTCTTT CASGLSHTEAFF NA TRBV12-5 NA TRBJ1-1
TGTGCCAGCAGCTATCCGGGACAGACCTACGAGCAGTACTTC CASSYPGQTYEQYF NA TRBV5-4 TRBD1 TRBJ2-7
TGTGCCAGCAGCTTAGCGCTTCTACCATCCGGTGAGCAGTTCTTC CASSLALLPSGEQFF NA TRBV7-2 NA TRBJ2-1
TGCGCCAGCAGCAGCGCACTCCGGGACAGGGACTATGGCTACACCTTC CASSSALRDRDYGYTF NA TRBV5-1 TRBD1 TRBJ1-2
TGTGCCAGCAGCTCTGCGCCGGGACAGGGGTCGAACACCGGGGAGCTGTTTTTT CASSSAPGQGSNTGELFF few TRBV7-3 TRBD1 TRBJ2-2
TGTGCCAGCAGTTATCAACACGATCAGCCCCAGCATTTT CASSYQHDQPQHF NA TRBV6-1 NA TRBJ1-5
TGTGCCAGCAGTGATGGGACAGTTTACGAGCAGTACTTC CASSDGTVYEQYF NA TRBV6-1 TRBD1 TRBJ2-7
TGTGCCTGGACCCTAGCAGGTACCGCTGAAGCTTTCTTT CAWTLAGTAEAFF once TRBV30 NA TRBJ1-1
TGTGCCAGCGCCGCACAGGGGGAGGGAGATACGCAGTATTTT CASAAQGEGDTQYF NA TRBV6-4 NA TRBJ2-3
TGTGCCAGCAGTTCCTCCAGGGAAAACCTAAACACTGAAGCTTTCTTT CASSSSRENLNTEAFF NA TRBV28 NA TRBJ1-1
TGTGCCAGCAGCTTAACAGGGGCCTCCTATAATTCACCCCTCCACTTT CASSLTGASYNSPLHF NA TRBV9 TRBD1 TRBJ1-6
TGCGCCAGCAGCCAAAAGCCCCCGGCGGGGGAGGGAGAGACCCAGTACTTC CASSQKPPAGEGETQYF NA TRBV4-1 TRBD2 TRBJ2-5
TGCGCCAGCAGCGGGGGGGGGAGTCTCCGAACTAATGAAAAACTGTTTTTT CASSGGGSLRTNEKLFF once TRBV5-1 NA TRBJ1-4
TGTGCCATCAGGCCGGGACTAGCGGGGGACGAGCAGTACTTC CAIRPGLAGDEQYF NA TRBV10-3 TRBD2 TRBJ2-7
TGTGCCAGCAGTGGGAGGGACAGGGATAATTCACCCCTCCACTTT CASSGRDRDNSPLHF few TRBV6-4 TRBD1 TRBJ1-6
TGTGCCAGCCGGCTAACGGGGACAGATACGCAGTATTTT CASRLTGTDTQYF NA TRBV28 NA TRBJ2-3
TGTGCCAGCAGCTTAGGACAGGGGAGCTCCTACGAGCAGTACTTC CASSLGQGSSYEQYF NA TRBV11-2 TRBD1 TRBJ2-7
TGTGCCAGCAGCCCAATACAGGGGGCTCTGGACACCATATATTTT CASSPIQGALDTIYF NA TRBV2 TRBD1 TRBJ1-3
TGCGCCAGCAGCTCAGGCCGGGGGACCCCCTACGAGCAGTACTTC CASSSGRGTPYEQYF NA TRBV5-1 NA TRBJ2-7
TGTGCTAGTGGTTTTGGCCAGCCCAGGACAGGTGGCAATGAGCAGTTCTTC CASGFGQPRTGGNEQFF NA TRBV12-5 TRBD1 TRBJ2-1
TGTGCCAGCAGCTTAGGGCAGGGGCCGGCTAGCACAGATACGCAGTATTTT CASSLGQGPASTDTQYF NA TRBV11-2 NA TRBJ2-3
TGCGCCAGCATGAGGGGGACAGGGGTGAACACTGAAGCTTTCTTT CASMRGTGVNTEAFF once TRBV5-1 TRBD1 TRBJ1-1
TGTGCCAGCAGCTTATCTTGGGACAGCCCCTACGAGCAGTACTTC CASSLSWDSPYEQYF NA TRBV7-8 TRBD1 TRBJ2-7